The subject of this entry is one TCR beta chain. RNA transcripts served as the template for amplifying TCR beta CDR3 regions. The HTBI primer set was used in a first-round RT-PCR of the TCR CDR3. From the multiplex PCR reads, TCRdb called clonotypes with MiXCR, one entry per CDR3 protein. The data contain 800,000 or so distinct CDR3 sequences, roughly 40% of them singletons. Diagnoses were made from clinical symptoms, serum measures (thyroxine and TRAb), thyroid ultrasound and orbital computed tomography. This sample stems from a study of T cells in Graves' hyperthyroidism and ophthalmopathy. Germline CDR1 SGHVS, CDR2 FQNEAQ. This CDR3 is 14 amino acids long. V was shortened by 6 bases and J by 3 bases, with 14 bases between the two germline ends.

The rearrangement joins TRBV7-8 to TRBJ2-5; D possibly matches TRBD1 or TRBD2 (5 bases each). The TCR sequence derives from a young man with Graves' hyperthyroidism. The specimen sequenced was blood. The CDR3 bases are TGTGCCAGCAGTAAATGGGACCCTGAAGAGACCCAGTACTTC. Translated: CASSKWDPEETQYF.